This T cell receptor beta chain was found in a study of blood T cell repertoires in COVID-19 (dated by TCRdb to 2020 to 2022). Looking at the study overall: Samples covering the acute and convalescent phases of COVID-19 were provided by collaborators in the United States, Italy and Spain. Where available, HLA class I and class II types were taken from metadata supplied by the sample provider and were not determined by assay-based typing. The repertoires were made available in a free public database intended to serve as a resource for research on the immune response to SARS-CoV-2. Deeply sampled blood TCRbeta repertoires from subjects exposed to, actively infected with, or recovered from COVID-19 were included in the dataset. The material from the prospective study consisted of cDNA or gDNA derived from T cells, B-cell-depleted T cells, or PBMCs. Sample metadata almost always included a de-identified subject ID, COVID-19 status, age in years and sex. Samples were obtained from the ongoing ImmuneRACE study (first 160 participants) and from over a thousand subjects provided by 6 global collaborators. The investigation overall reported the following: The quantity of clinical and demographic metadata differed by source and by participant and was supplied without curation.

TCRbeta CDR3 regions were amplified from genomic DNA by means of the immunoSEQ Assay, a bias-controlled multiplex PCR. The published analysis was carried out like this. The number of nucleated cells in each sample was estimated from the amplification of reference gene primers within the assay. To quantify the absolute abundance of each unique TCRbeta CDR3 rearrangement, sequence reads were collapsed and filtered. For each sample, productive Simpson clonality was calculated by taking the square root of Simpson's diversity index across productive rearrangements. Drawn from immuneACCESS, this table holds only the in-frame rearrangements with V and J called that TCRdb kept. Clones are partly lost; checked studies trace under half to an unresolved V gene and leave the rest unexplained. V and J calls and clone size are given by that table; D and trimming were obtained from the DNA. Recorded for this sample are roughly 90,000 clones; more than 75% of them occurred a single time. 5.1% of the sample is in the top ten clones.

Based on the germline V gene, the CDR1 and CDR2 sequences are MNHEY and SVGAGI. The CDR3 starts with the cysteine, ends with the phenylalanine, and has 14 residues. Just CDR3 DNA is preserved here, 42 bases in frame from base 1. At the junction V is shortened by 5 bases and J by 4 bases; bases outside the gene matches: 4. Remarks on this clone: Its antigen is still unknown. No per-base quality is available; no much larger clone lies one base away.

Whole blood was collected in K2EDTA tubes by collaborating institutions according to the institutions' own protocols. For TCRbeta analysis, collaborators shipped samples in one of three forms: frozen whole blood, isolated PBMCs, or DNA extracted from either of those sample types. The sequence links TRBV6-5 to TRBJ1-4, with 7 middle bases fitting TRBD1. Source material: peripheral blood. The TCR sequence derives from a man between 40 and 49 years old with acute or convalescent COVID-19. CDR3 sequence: CASSRTGSNEKLFF. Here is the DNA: TGTGCCAGCAGTCGGACAGGCAGTAATGAAAAACTGTTTTTT.